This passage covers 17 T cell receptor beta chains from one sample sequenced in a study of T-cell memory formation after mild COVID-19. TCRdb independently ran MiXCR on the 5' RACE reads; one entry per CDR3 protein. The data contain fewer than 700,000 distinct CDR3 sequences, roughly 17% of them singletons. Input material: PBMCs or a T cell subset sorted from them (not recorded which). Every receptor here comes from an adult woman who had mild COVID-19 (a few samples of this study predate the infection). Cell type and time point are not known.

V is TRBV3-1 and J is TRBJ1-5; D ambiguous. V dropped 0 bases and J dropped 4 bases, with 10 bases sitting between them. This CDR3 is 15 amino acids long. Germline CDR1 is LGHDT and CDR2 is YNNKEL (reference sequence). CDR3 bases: TGTGCCAGCAGCCAAGATCAAGGCCCGAATCAGCCCCAGCATTTT. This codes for CASSQDQGPNQPQHF.

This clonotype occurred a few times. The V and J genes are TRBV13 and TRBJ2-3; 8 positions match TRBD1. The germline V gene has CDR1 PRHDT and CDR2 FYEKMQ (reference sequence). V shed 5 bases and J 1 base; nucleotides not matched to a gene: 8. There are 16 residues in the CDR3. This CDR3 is CASSGAGGAGTDTQYF. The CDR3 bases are TGTGCCAGCAGCGGGGCAGGGGGCGCGGGCACAGATACGCAGTATTTT.

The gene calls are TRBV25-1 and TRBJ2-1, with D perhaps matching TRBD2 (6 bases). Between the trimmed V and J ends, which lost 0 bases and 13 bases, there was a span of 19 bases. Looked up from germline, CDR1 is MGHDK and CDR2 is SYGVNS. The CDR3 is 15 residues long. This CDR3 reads CASSEYSESGGTQFF. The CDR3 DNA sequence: TGTGCCAGCAGTGAATATTCGGAGTCGGGCGGGACTCAGTTCTTC.

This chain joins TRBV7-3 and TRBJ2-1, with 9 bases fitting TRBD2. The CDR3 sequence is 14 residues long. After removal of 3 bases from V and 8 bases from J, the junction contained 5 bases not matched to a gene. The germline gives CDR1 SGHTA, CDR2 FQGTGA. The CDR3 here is CASSLAGGPDEQFF. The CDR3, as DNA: TGTGCCAGCAGCTTGGCGGGAGGGCCAGATGAGCAGTTCTTC.

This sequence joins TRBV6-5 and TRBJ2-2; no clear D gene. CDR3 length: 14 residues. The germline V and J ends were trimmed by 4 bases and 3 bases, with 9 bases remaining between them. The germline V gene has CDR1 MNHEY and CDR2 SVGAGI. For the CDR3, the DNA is TGTGCCAGCAGTTCGGCAGGATACACCGGGGAGCTGTTTTTT. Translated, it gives CASSSAGYTGELFF.

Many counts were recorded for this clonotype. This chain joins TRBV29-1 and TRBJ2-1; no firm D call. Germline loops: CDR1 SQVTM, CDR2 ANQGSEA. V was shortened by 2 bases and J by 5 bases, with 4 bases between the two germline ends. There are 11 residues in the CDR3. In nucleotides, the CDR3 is TGCAGCGTTGAACCGCACAATGAGCAGTTCTTC. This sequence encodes CSVEPHNEQFF.

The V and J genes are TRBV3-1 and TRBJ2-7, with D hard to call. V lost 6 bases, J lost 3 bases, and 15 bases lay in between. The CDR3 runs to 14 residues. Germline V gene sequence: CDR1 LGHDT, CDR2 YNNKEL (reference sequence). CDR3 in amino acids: CASRPGPGVYEQYF. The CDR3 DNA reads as TGTGCCAGCAGACCCGGGCCCGGAGTCTACGAGCAGTACTTC.

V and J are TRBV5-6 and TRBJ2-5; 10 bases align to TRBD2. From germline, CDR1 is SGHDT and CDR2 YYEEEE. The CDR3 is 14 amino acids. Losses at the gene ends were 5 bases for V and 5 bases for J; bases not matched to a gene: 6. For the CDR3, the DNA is TGTGCCAGCAGACAGCGGGGGGGCGGGGAGACCCAGTACTTC. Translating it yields CASRQRGGGETQYF. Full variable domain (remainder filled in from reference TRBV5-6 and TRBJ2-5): DAGVTQSPTHLIKTRGQQVTLRCSPKSGHDTVSWYQQALGQGPQFIFQYYEEEERQRGNFPDRFSGHQFPNYSSELNVNALLLGDSALYLCASRQRGGGETQYFGPGTRLLVL.

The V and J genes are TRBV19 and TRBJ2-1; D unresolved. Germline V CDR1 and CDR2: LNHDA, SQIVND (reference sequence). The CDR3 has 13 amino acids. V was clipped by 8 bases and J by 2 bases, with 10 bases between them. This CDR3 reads CASGARTYNEQFF. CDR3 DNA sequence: TGTGCCAGTGGTGCCCGAACCTACAATGAGCAGTTCTTC.

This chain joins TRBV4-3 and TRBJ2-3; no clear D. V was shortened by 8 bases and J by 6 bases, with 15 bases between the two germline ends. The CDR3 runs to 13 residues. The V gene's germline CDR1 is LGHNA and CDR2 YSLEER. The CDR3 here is CASAGAHRDTQYF. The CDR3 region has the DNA TGCGCCAGCGCCGGTGCCCATCGGGATACGCAGTATTTT.

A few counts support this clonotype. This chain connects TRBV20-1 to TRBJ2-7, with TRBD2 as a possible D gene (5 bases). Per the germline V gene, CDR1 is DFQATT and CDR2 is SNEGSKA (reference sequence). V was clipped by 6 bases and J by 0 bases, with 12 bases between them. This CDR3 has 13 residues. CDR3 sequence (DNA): TGCAGTGCACCCCGAGGGAGCTCCTACGAGCAGTACTTC. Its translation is CSAPRGSSYEQYF.

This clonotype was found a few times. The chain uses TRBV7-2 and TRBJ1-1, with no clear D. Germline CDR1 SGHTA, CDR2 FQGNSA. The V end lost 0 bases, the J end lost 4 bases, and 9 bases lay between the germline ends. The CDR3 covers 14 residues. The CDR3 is CASSLARGGTEAFF. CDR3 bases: TGTGCCAGCAGCTTAGCTCGGGGAGGCACTGAAGCTTTCTTT.

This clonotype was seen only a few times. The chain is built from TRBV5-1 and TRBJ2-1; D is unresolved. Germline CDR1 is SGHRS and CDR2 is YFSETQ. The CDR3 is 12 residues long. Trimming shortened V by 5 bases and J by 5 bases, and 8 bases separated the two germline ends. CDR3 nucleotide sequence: TGCGCCAGCAGTACGGAGCACAATGAGCAGTTCTTC. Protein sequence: CASSTEHNEQFF.

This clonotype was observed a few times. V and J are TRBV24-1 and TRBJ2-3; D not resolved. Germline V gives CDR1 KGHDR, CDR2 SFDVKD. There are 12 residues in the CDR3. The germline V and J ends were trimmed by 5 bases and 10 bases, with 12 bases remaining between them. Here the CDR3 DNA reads TGTGCCACCAGTGTCCGCCAAAGCGCGCAGTATTTT. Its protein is CATSVRQSAQYF.

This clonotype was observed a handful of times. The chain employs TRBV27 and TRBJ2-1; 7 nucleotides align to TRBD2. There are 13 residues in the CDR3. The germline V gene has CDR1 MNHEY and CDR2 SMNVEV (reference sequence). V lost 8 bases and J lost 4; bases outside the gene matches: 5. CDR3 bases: TGTGCCAGCGGGAGGGCCTCATACAATGAGCAGTTCTTC. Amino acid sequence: CASGRASYNEQFF.

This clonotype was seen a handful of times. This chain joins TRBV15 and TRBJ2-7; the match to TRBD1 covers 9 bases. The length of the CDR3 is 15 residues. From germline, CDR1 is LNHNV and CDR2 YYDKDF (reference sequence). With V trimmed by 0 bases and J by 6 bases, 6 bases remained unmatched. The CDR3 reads CATSRDMGTGTEQYF. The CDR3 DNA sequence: TGTGCCACCAGCAGAGACATGGGGACAGGGACCGAGCAGTACTTC.

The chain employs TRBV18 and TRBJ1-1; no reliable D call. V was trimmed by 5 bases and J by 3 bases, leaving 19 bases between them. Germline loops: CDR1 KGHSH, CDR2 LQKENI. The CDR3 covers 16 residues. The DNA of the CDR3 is TGTGCCAGCTCATCCAGGACGGGTTTAGACGACACTGAAGCTTTCTTT. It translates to CASSSRTGLDDTEAFF.